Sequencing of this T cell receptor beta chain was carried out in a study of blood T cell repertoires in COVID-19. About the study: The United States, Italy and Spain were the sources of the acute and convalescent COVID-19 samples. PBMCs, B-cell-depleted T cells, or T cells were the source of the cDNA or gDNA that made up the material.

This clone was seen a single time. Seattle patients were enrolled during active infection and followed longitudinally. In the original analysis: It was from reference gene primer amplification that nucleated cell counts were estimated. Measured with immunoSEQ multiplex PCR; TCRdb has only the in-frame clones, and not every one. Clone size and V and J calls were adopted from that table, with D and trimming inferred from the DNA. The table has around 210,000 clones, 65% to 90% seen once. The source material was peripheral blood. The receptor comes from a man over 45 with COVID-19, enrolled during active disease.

CDR3 sequence (DNA): TGCAGCGTTGAGGAGGACAGGGTGGTCCACTTT. It yields the protein CSVEEDRVVHF. The V gene is TRBV29-1, the J gene TRBJ1-6, with TRBD1 matching 8 bases. With 3 bases clipped from V and 17 bases from J, the junction kept 6 bases outside the gene matches. The CDR3 sequence is 11 residues long. Germline V gives CDR1 SQVTM, CDR2 ANQGSEA.